This entry lists 4 T cell receptor beta chains sequenced from one sample in a study of T-cell reconstitution after alpha-beta-depleted transplantation in children. The TCRbeta library incorporated unique molecular identifiers. Each CDR3 protein gets one entry after TCRdb re-called the PCR reads with MiXCR. The sample lists a few hundred thousand distinct CDR3 sequences, 12% occurring once. The material sequenced was PBMCs from the stem cell graft donor, taken from the stem cell graft. The receptors stem from a human donor who donated a stem cell graft to a child with combined immunodeficiency.

At least ten counts were recorded for this clonotype. The rearrangement uses TRBV6-2 or TRBV6-3 and TRBJ2-5; either TRBD1 or TRBD2 may fit D (7 bases each). The CDR3 loop spans 14 amino acids. The V gene's germline CDR1 is MNHEY and CDR2 SVGEGT. Trimming took off 4 bases at V and 2 bases at J, with 11 bases between the two ends. The CDR3 DNA follows: TGTGCCAGCAGTTGGGAGGGGGCACAAGAGACCCAGTACTTC. Translation: CASSWEGAQETQYF.

This clonotype was observed at least ten times. This rearrangement joins TRBV12-3 or TRBV12-4 to TRBJ2-1; 11 bases are shared with TRBD2. V shed 7 bases and J 5 bases; nucleotides not matched to a gene: 7. The CDR3 consists of 15 residues. CDR3 DNA: TGTGCCAGCACCCCGGGACTAGCGGAAGACAATGAGCAGTTCTTC. This gives the protein CASTPGLAEDNEQFF.

This clonotype was detected ten times or more. The chain combines TRBV12-3 or TRBV12-4 with TRBJ2-3; a possible D gene is TRBD2 (5 bases). V was pared by 1 base and J by 3 bases, with 8 bases between. The CDR3 runs 14 residues. The CDR3 reads CASSLGTLTDTQYF. The CDR3 nucleotides are TGTGCCAGCAGTTTAGGGACTTTGACAGATACGCAGTATTTT.

Concerning this clonotype itself: The junction departs from germline at one end; a sequencing error may be responsible. The V and J genes are TRBV19 and TRBJ2-2; D possibly corresponds to TRBD2 (5 bases). CDR3 length: 14 amino acids. From germline, CDR1 is LNHDA and CDR2 SQIVND (reference sequence). The CDR3 sequence: CASSIQRFTGEPFF. CDR3 in DNA: TGTGCCAGTAGTATCCAGCGGTTCACCGGGGAGCCGTTTTTT.